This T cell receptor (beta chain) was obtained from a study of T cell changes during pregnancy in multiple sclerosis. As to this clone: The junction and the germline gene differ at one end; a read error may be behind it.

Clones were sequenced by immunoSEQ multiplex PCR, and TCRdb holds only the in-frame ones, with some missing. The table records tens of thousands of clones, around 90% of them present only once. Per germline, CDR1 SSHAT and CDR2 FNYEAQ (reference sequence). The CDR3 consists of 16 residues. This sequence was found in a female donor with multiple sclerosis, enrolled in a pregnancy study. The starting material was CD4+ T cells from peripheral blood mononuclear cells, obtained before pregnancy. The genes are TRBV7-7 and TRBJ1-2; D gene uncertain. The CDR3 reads CASSLALGGERDGYTF. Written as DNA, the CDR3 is TGTGCTAGCAGCTTAGCGCTTGGCGGGGAGAGGGATGGCTACACCTTC.